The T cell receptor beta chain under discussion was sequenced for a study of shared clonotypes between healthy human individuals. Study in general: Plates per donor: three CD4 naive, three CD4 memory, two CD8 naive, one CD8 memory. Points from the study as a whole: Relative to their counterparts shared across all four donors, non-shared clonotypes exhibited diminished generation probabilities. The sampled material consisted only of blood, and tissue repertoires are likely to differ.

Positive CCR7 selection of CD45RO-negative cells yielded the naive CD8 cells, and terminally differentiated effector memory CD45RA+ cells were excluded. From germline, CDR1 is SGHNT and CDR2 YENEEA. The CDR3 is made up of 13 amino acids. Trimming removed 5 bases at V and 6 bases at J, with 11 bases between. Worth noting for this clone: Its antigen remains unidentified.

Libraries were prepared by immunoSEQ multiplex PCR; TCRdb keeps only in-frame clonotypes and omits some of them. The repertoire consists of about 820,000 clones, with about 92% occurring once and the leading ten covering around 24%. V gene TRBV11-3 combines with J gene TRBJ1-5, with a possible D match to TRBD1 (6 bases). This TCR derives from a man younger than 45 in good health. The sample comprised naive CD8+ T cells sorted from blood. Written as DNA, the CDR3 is TGTGCCAGCAGCATCCTCAGGGGTCAGCCCCAGCATTTT. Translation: CASSILRGQPQHF.